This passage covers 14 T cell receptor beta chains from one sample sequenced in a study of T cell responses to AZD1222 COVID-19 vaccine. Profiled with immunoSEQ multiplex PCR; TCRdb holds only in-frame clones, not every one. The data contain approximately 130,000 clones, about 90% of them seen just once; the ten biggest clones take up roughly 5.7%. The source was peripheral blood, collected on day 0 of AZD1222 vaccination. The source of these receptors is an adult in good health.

The CDR3 coding sequence is TGTGCCAGCAGCCCCAGGAGGGACTACAATGAGCAGTTCTTC. Residues: CASSPRRDYNEQFF. V and J are TRBV7-8 and TRBJ2-1; a possible D gene is TRBD2 (6 bases). CDR3 size: 14 residues. Germline lookup yields CDR1 SGHVS and CDR2 FQNEAQ. V lost 5 bases and J lost 3, with 11 bases in between.

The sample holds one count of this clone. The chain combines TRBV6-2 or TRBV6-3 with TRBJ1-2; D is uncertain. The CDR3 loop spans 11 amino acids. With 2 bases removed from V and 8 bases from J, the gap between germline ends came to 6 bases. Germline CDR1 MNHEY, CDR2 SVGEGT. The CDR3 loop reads CASSYRIGYTF. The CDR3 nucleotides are TGTGCCAGCAGTTACCGGATAGGCTACACCTTC.

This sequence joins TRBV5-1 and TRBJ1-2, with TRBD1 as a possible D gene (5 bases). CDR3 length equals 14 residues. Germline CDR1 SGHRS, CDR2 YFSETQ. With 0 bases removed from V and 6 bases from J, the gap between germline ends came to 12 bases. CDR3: CASSLGRGEDGYTF. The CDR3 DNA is TGCGCCAGCAGCTTGGGACGAGGGGAGGATGGCTACACCTTC.

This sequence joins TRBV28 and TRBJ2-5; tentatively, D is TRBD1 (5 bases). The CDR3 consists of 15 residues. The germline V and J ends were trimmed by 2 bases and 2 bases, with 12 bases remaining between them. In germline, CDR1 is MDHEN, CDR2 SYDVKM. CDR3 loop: CASSLTGTDQETQYF. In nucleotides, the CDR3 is TGTGCCAGCAGTTTAACAGGCACCGATCAAGAGACCCAGTACTTC. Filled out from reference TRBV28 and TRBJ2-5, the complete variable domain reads DVKVTQSSRYLVKRTGEKVFLECVQDMDHENMFWYRQDPGLGLRLIYFSYDVKMKEKGDIPEGYSVSREKKERFSLILESASTNQTSMYLCASSLTGTDQETQYFGPGTRLLVL.

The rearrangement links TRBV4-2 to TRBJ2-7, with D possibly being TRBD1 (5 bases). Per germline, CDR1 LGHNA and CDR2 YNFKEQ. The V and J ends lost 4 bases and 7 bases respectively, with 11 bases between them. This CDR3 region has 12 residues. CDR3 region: CASSPTQGEQYF. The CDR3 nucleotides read TGTGCCAGCAGCCCCACCCAGGGAGAGCAGTACTTC.

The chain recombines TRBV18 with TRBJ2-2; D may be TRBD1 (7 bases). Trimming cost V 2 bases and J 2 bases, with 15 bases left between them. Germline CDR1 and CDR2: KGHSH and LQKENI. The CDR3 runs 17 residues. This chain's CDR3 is CASSPTRGAINTGELFF. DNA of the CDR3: TGTGCCAGCTCACCAACCAGGGGGGCCATTAACACCGGGGAGCTGTTTTTT.

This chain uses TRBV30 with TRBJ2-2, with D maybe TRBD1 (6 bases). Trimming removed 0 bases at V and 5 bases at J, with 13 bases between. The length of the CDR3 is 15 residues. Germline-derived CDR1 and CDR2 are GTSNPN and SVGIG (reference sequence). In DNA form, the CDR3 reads TGTGCCTGGAGTGTACTTGGGGGCAGTACCGGGGAGCTGTTTTTT. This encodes CAWSVLGGSTGELFF.

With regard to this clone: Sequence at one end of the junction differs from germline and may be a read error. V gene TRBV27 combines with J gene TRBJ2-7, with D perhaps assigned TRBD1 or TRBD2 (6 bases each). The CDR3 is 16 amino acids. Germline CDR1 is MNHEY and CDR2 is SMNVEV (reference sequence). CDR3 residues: CASSLSNGGSGYEQYF. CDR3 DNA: TGTGCCAGCAGTCTATCCAACGGGGGCAGCGGGTACGAGCAGTACTTC.

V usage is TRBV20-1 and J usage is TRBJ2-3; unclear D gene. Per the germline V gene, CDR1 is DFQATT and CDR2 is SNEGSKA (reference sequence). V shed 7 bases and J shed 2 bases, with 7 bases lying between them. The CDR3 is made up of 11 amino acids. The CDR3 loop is CSGPLTDTQYF. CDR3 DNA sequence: TGCAGTGGGCCCCTCACAGATACGCAGTATTTT.

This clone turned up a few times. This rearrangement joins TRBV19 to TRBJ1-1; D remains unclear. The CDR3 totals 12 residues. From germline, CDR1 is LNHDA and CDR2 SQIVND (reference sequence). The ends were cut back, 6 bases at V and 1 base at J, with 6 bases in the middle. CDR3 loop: CASRSGNTEAFF. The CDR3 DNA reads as TGTGCCAGTAGGTCAGGGAACACTGAAGCTTTCTTT. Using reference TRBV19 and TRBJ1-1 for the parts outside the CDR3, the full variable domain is DGGITQSPKYLFRKEGQNVTLSCEQNLNHDAMYWYRQDPGQGLRLIYYSQIVNDFQKGDIAEGYSVSREKKESFPLTVTSAQKNPTAFYLCASRSGNTEAFFGQGTRLTVV.

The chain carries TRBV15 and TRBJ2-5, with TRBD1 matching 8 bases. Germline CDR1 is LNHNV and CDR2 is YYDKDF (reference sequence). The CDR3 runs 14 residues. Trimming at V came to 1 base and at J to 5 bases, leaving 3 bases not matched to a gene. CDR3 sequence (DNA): TGTGCCACCAGCAGAGGCAGGACAGGGGAGACCCAGTACTTC. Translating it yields CATSRGRTGETQYF.

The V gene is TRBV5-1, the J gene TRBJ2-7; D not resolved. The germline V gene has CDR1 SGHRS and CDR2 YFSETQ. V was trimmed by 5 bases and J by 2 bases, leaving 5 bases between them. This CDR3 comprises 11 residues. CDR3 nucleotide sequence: TGCGCCAGCAGGTCCGCCTACGAGCAGTACTTC. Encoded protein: CASRSAYEQYF. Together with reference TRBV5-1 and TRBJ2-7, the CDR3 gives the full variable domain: KAGVTQTPRYLIKTRGQQVTLSCSPISGHRSVSWYQQTPGQGLQFLFEYFSETQRNKGNFPGRFSGRQFSNSRSEMNVSTLELGDSALYLCASRSAYEQYFGPGTRLTVT.

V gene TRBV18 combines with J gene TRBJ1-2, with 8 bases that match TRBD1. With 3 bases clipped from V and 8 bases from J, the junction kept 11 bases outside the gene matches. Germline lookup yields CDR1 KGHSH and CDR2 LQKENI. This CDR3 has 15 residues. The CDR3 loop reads CASSPDRDSLRGYTF. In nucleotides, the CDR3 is TGTGCCAGCTCACCGGACAGGGACTCCCTTAGGGGCTACACCTTC.

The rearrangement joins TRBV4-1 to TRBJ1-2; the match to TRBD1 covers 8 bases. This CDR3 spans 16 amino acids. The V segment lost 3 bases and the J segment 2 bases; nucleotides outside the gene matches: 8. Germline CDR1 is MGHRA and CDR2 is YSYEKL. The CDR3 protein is CASSQAPDRENYGYTF. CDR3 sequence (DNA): TGCGCCAGCAGCCAGGCCCCGGACAGGGAAAACTATGGCTACACCTTC.